Listed here are 20 T cell receptor beta chains from one sample, sequenced in a study of cytomegalovirus exposure and HLA in healthy donors (dated 2017 in TCRdb). Libraries were constructed by the immunoSEQ multiplex PCR assay. For the multiplex PCR, a mixture combining 60 forward primers for TCR Vbeta segments and 13 reverse primers for TCR Jbeta segments was used. TCRdb carries this immuneACCESS record with in-frame sequences only. Its versions omit some clonotypes, under half of them owing to an unresolved V gene in the studies checked, with the rest unexplained. The sample has roughly 150,000 clones on record, more than 60% of them singletons. Clones ranked in the top ten supply about 12% of the sample. The sequencing sample was made of PBMCs. These receptor sequences come from a man aged 35 to 55 in good health and CMV-seropositive.

The V and J genes are TRBV1 and TRBJ1-2; TRBD1, the table's D call, lacks a check against the DNA. TRBV1 represents a pseudogene. The CDR3 contains 17 residues. The CDR3 reads CTSSQETPGQSNYGYTF. For the CDR3, the DNA is TGCACCAGCAGCCAAGAGACCCCGGGACAGAGTAACTATGGCTACACCTTC.

The rearrangement links TRBV11-3 to TRBJ2-2; D may be TRBD2 (5 bases). The CDR3 runs to 13 residues. V was cut by 8 bases and J by 2 bases, with 9 bases left in between. CDR1 and CDR2 (germline): SGHNT, YENEEA. The CDR3 DNA reads as TGTGCCAGCTCAGCGGAAAACACCGGGGAGCTGTTTTTT. Its protein is CASSAENTGELFF.

This chain connects TRBV2 to TRBJ2-7; TRBD2 aligns across 9 bases. J gave up 5 bases and V 8 bases, and 7 bases lay outside the gene matches. Germline lookup yields CDR1 SNHLY and CDR2 FYNNEI. The CDR3 sequence is 13 residues long. The CDR3 spells CASVSGSSHEQYF. Written as DNA, the CDR3 is TGTGCCAGCGTTAGCGGGAGCTCACACGAGCAGTACTTC.

The CDR3 loop reads CASSPPMTGAYEQYF. The CDR3 bases are TGTGCCAGCTCACCACCGATGACAGGGGCCTACGAGCAGTACTTC. The chain joins TRBV18 to TRBJ2-7; the match to TRBD1 covers 8 bases. Germline V gene data show CDR1 as KGHSH and CDR2 as LQKENI. The CDR3 runs to 15 residues. V gave up 0 bases and J gave up 2 bases; unmatched junction bases: 3.

In the case of this clone: One junction end disagrees with the germline gene, perhaps due to a read error. Other DNA sequences from this sample encode an identical CDR3 as well. V is TRBV29-1 and J is TRBJ1-1; D gene ambiguous. CDR1 and CDR2 from the germline V gene are SQVTM and ANQGSEA. This CDR3 has 12 residues. CDR3 in amino acids: CSVEGANTEAFF. The CDR3 DNA is TGCAGCGTTGAAGGGGCGAACACTGAAGCTTTTTTT.

This clone was found a few times. The chain is built from TRBV18 and TRBJ1-3, with unresolved D. Deletions cut 3 bases from V and 0 bases from J, with 6 bases between. Germline V gene sequence: CDR1 KGHSH, CDR2 LQKENI. This CDR3 region has 14 residues. The CDR3 reads CASSPAASGNTIYF. Here the CDR3 DNA reads TGTGCCAGCTCACCGGCTGCCTCTGGAAACACCATATATTTT.

The chain combines TRBV7-2 with TRBJ2-1, with a tentative D call TRBD1 (5 bases). Trimming shortened V by 3 bases and J by 4 bases, and 10 bases separated the two germline ends. CDR3 length: 14 amino acids. Germline assignment: CDR1 SGHTA and CDR2 FQGNSA. This chain's CDR3 is CASSFLTGYNEQFF. The CDR3 coding sequence is TGTGCCAGCAGCTTTCTCACAGGTTACAATGAGCAGTTCTTC. Based on the CDR3 plus reference TRBV7-2 and TRBJ2-1, the full variable domain is GAGVSQSPSNKVTEKGKDVELRCDPISGHTALYWYRQSLGQGLEFLIYFQGNSAPDKSGLPSDRFSAERTGGSVSTLTIQRTQQEDSAVYLCASSFLTGYNEQFFGPGTRLTVL.

The rearrangement joins TRBV5-1 to TRBJ1-1; possibly TRBD1 for D (6 bases). The CDR3 extends over 14 amino acids. In germline, CDR1 is SGHRS, CDR2 YFSETQ. Between the trimmed V and J ends, which lost 0 bases and 1 base, there was a span of 7 bases. CDR3 region: CASSLDRANTEAFF. Here the CDR3 DNA reads TGCGCCAGCAGCTTGGACAGGGCGAACACTGAAGCTTTCTTT.

This sequence joins TRBV28 and TRBJ1-5; 9 bases line up with TRBD1. Germline V gives CDR1 MDHEN, CDR2 SYDVKM. The CDR3 has 16 amino acids. V shed 7 bases and J 3 bases; nucleotides not matched to a gene: 10. The CDR3 DNA is TGTGCCAGCACGCAAACCGGGACAGGGTCCAATCAGCCCCAGCATTTT. It translates to CASTQTGTGSNQPQHF.

The V gene is TRBV10-2, the J gene TRBJ2-5; 8 bases map to TRBD2. CDR1 is WSHSY, CDR2 SAAADI, per germline. The CDR3 contains 13 residues. V lost 6 bases to trimming and J lost 5 bases; unmatched junction nucleotides: 5. The CDR3 sequence: CASRRTSQETQYF. CDR3 DNA: TGCGCCAGCAGAAGGACTAGCCAGGAGACCCAGTACTTC.

The chain uses TRBV5-1 and TRBJ1-1; TRBD1 matches at 10 bases. Germline V CDR1 and CDR2: SGHRS, YFSETQ. This CDR3 spans 15 amino acids. With V trimmed by 3 bases and J by 3 bases, 5 bases remained unmatched. Written as DNA, the CDR3 is TGCGCCAGCAGCTCCGGGACAGGGGAGGACACTGAAGCTTTCTTT. Translation gives CASSSGTGEDTEAFF.

The V gene is TRBV11-2, the J gene TRBJ1-2; 8 bases map to TRBD1. The junction had 12 bases not matched to a gene; V was cut back by 1 base and J by 8 bases. CDR1 and CDR2 from the germline V gene are SGHAT and FQNNGV. There are 16 residues in the CDR3. The DNA for the CDR3 is TGTGCCAGCAGCTTAGCTCCCAGAGGACAGGGTCGGGGCTACACCTTC. This sequence encodes CASSLAPRGQGRGYTF.

The rearrangement links TRBV5-1 to TRBJ2-5, with D possibly TRBD1 on 5 matching bases. With 4 bases removed from V and 3 bases from J, the gap between germline ends came to 10 bases. Germline V CDR1 and CDR2: SGHRS, YFSETQ. The length of the CDR3 is 13 residues. CDR3 sequence reads: CASSPDSEETQYF. DNA for the CDR3: TGCGCCAGCAGCCCCGACAGCGAAGAGACCCAGTACTTC.

The CDR3 loop is CASSIDSSPSGRARNEQFF. DNA for the CDR3: TGTGCCAGTAGTATAGATTCATCCCCTAGCGGGAGGGCTAGAAATGAGCAGTTCTTC. The rearrangement joins TRBV19 to TRBJ2-1, with 12 positions matching TRBD2. Unmatched junction bases numbered 13, after V lost 0 bases and J lost 7 bases. The germline gives CDR1 LNHDA, CDR2 SQIVND (reference sequence). The CDR3 runs 19 residues.

This chain connects TRBV4-3 to TRBJ1-6; D perhaps matches TRBD1 (6 bases). The CDR3 length is 16 residues. V dropped 0 bases and J dropped 8 bases, with 14 bases sitting between them. Germline CDR1 LGHNA, CDR2 YSLEER. CDR3 protein: CASSQDAQGNYSPLHF. DNA of the CDR3: TGCGCCAGCAGCCAAGATGCCCAGGGGAATTATTCACCCCTCCACTTT.

This clone was observed a few times. The chain recombines TRBV6-1 with TRBJ1-6, with D perhaps matching TRBD1 (5 bases). Germline values: CDR1 MNHNS, CDR2 SASEGT. Trimming took 2 bases from V and 8 from J, leaving 13 bases between them. The CDR3 sequence is 15 residues long. The CDR3 here is CASSEHSQGHSPLHF. Written as DNA, the CDR3 is TGTGCCAGCAGTGAACATAGCCAGGGTCATTCACCCCTCCACTTT.

The genes are TRBV4-3 and TRBJ2-2; 7 positions match TRBD1. The germline V gene encodes CDR1 LGHNA and CDR2 YSLEER. CDR3 length equals 17 residues. After removal of 2 bases from V and 3 bases from J, the junction contained 9 bases not matched to a gene. CDR3 amino acids: CASSQRQGGRDTGELFF. For the CDR3, the DNA is TGCGCCAGCAGCCAAAGACAGGGCGGACGGGACACCGGGGAGCTGTTTTTT.

The rearrangement links TRBV6-1 to TRBJ1-3, with D tentatively TRBD1 (6 bases). This CDR3 comprises 14 residues. Trimming removed 5 bases at V and 0 bases at J, with 8 bases between. Per the germline V gene, CDR1 is MNHNS and CDR2 is SASEGT. CDR3 region: CASSKTGSGNTIYF. CDR3 coding DNA: TGTGCCAGCAGTAAGACAGGCTCTGGAAACACCATATATTTT.

The V and J genes are TRBV10-3 and TRBJ2-5; 11 bases agree with TRBD2. The CDR3 spans 16 residues. V dropped 3 bases and J dropped 2; count of bases not matched to a gene: 5. Germline CDR1 reads ENHRY; CDR2 reads SYGVKD. The CDR3 sequence is CAISEGLAGSQETQYF. CDR3 DNA: TGTGCCATCAGTGAAGGACTAGCGGGTTCTCAAGAGACCCAGTACTTC.

The V and J genes are TRBV5-1 and TRBJ2-7; 11 positions agree with TRBD1. CDR3 length: 14 amino acids. J lost 6 bases, V lost 4 bases, and 6 bases had no gene match. Germline V gene sequence: CDR1 SGHRS, CDR2 YFSETQ. The CDR3 reads CASSPGTGGGEQYF. DNA of the CDR3: TGCGCCAGCAGCCCCGGGACAGGGGGAGGCGAGCAGTACTTC.